These 3 T cell receptor beta chains came from one sample sequenced in a study of T cells in Graves' hyperthyroidism and ophthalmopathy. It was RNA transcripts that yielded the amplified TCR beta CDR3 regions. HTBI primers were used for first-round RT-PCR of the TCR CDR3. Each CDR3 protein gets one entry after TCRdb re-called the multiplex PCR reads with MiXCR. Altogether under 400,000 distinct CDR3 sequences are present, 13% to 15% being singletons, with the ten largest covering about 21%. The sequenced material came from blood. The receptors shown here come from a woman aged 60-70 years with Graves' ophthalmopathy.

Many counts were recorded for this clonotype. The V call is TRBV2, the J call TRBJ2-1; D gene unclear. Germline CDR1 reads SNHLY; CDR2 reads FYNNEI. Between the trimmed V and J ends, which lost 4 bases and 4 bases, there was a span of 14 bases. CDR3 length equals 15 residues. The chain's CDR3 is CASSGLAHVYNEQFF. The CDR3 DNA reads as TGTGCCAGCAGTGGTTTAGCACACGTTTACAATGAGCAGTTCTTC.

This clonotype was counted at least ten times. V usage is TRBV20-1 and J usage is TRBJ2-1, with a tentative D call TRBD2 (5 bases). The CDR3 consists of 14 residues. Germline V gene data show CDR1 as DFQATT and CDR2 as SNEGSKA (reference sequence). V lost 3 bases and J lost 6, with 15 bases in between. DNA for the CDR3: TGCAGTGCTAGGCGGGCTCCAACCATCAATGAGCAGTTCTTC. Amino acids: CSARRAPTINEQFF.

This clonotype has a count of ten or more. The rearrangement joins TRBV7-8 to TRBJ2-1; D unresolved. This CDR3 is 15 amino acids long. The V end was cut by 0 bases, the J end by 3 bases, with 9 bases between. From germline, CDR1 is SGHVS and CDR2 FQNEAQ. The CDR3, as DNA: TGTGCCAGCAGCTTAGCGCGGAGCTTCTACAATGAGCAGTTCTTC. Translation gives CASSLARSFYNEQFF.